A selection of T cell receptor beta chains follows, all from one sample in a study of shared clonotypes between healthy human individuals. The repertoire was sequenced with immunoSEQ multiplex PCR; TCRdb's copy has only in-frame clones and lacks some. Among hundreds of thousands of clones listed, about four fifths were seen once. Specimen: PBMCs. The receptors come from a woman in her 40s in good health. Some clones in this sample may be carry-over from other donors' samples. Each CDR3 is given with its conserved first and last residue. Fields, in order: V gene, D gene, clone size, J gene, CDR3 DNA, CDR3 protein. The D gene is left open where the match is weak. Only part of the rows carry a size: once, few, many, or a class if the clone is expanded.

>TRBV6-6|-|-|TRBJ1-2
TGTGCCAGCAGTTCCGAGGCAGGGACCGGCTACACCTTC
CASSSEAGTGYTF
>TRBV18|-|-|TRBJ1-3
TGTGCCAGCTCAGATCAGTTCTCTGGAAACACCATATATTTT
CASSDQFSGNTIYF
>TRBV18|-|few|TRBJ2-5
TGTGCCAGCTCACCCTTATGGGGTGGGGAGACCCAGTACTTC
CASSPLWGGETQYF
>TRBV20-1|-|-|TRBJ2-1
TGCAGTCCCAAGAGCAATGAGCAGTTCTTC
CSPKSNEQFF
>TRBV19|-|-|TRBJ2-7
TGTGCCAGTAGTATGATACAGGGATACGAGCAGTACTTC
CASSMIQGYEQYF
>TRBV19|TRBD1|-|TRBJ1-5
TGTGCCAGTAGTATAGAGGGGACAGGTTATCAGCCCCAGCATTTT
CASSIEGTGYQPQHF
>TRBV7-8|-|-|TRBJ2-7
TGTGCCAGCGGCGGGGGGACAGGTCTCTACGAGCAGTACTTC
CASGGGTGLYEQYF
>TRBV28|-|few|TRBJ1-5
TGTGCCAGCAGTTCGGACAGCCGGGATCAGCCCCAGCATTTT
CASSSDSRDQPQHF
>TRBV28|-|-|TRBJ2-3
TGTGCCAGCAGTTCTCCAACCACAGATACGCAGTATTTT
CASSSPTTDTQYF
>TRBV10-3|-|-|TRBJ1-2
TGTGCCATCCCAAGTGCAGGGGCGCTCAACTATGGCTACACCTTC
CAIPSAGALNYGYTF
>TRBV2|-|-|TRBJ2-6
TGTGCCAGCAGTGGAGTGGCTAATTCTGGGGCCAACGTCCTGACTTTC
CASSGVANSGANVLTF
>TRBV11-1|TRBD2|-|TRBJ2-5
TGTGCCAGCAGCTTGGACGGGACTAGCGGTGAGACCCAGTACTTC
CASSLDGTSGETQYF
>TRBV7-9|TRBD1|-|TRBJ1-1
TGTGCCAGCAGCTTGGGACAGGGGGCTTCGAACACTGAAGCTTTCTTT
CASSLGQGASNTEAFF
>TRBV28|-|-|TRBJ2-3
TGTGCCAGCAGTGACGGGTTGGCGAGCACAGATACGCAGTATTTT
CASSDGLASTDTQYF
>TRBV7-9|-|few|TRBJ2-7
TGTGCCAGCAGCCAAAACAGCTACGAGCAGTACTTC
CASSQNSYEQYF
>TRBV18|-|-|TRBJ2-7
TGTGCCAGCTCACCTTCCTACTACGAGCAGTACTTC
CASSPSYYEQYF
>TRBV19|-|few|TRBJ1-2
TGTGCCAGTACCCAACAAACTGGGGGGTTGACTGGCTACACCTTC
CASTQQTGGLTGYTF
>TRBV7-7|-|-|TRBJ2-3
TGTGCTAGCAGCTTAAATTCCCGCACAGATACGCAGTATTTT
CASSLNSRTDTQYF
>TRBV25-1|TRBD1|few|TRBJ1-1
TGTGCCAGCAGCTCTACAGGGGGCTGGAACACTGAAGCTTTCTTT
CASSSTGGWNTEAFF
>TRBV7-9|-|-|TRBJ1-2
TGTGCCAGCAGCTTATTGGGCAGGGGTTTTGGCTACACCTTC
CASSLLGRGFGYTF
>TRBV28|-|-|TRBJ1-2
TGTGCCAGCATCACCCCGGGCGGCCGCTATGGCTACACCTTC
CASITPGGRYGYTF
>TRBV29-1|TRBD1|once|TRBJ2-7
TGCAGCGTAACCGGGACAGGGGGCGTGTACGAGCAGTACTTC
CSVTGTGGVYEQYF
>TRBV21-1|-|-|TRBJ1-4
TGTGCCAGCAGCGCGCAGGGGCGAGGTGGTGAAAAACTGTTTTTT
CASSAQGRGGEKLFF
>TRBV18|TRBD1|once|TRBJ2-5
TGTGCCAGCTCACCCCAGACAGGGCAGGAGACCCAGTACTTC
CASSPQTGQETQYF
>TRBV7-2|-|-|TRBJ2-7
TGTGCCAGCAGCTTAAGTCCCGGCTACTCCTACGAGCAGTACTTC
CASSLSPGYSYEQYF
>TRBV2|-|-|TRBJ1-1
TGTGCCAGCAGTGAGGAGAAACGAACTGAAGCTTTCTTT
CASSEEKRTEAFF
>TRBV11-2|TRBD1|-|TRBJ2-5
TGTGCCAGCAGCTTATCTGGTGGACAGGGAACAGAGACCCAGTACTTC
CASSLSGGQGTETQYF
>TRBV6-5|-|-|TRBJ2-3
TGTGCCAGCAGTTACGGTTTGCTCCCAGATACGCAGTATTTT
CASSYGLLPDTQYF
>TRBV4-2|TRBD2|-|TRBJ2-2
TGTGCCAGCAGCCAGAATAGCGGGAGGGCCTCGTATGGCGGGGAGCTGTTTTTT
CASSQNSGRASYGGELFF
>TRBV5-8|-|once|TRBJ1-5
TGTGCCAGCAGCTCAGGACGGTACTTCATCAATCAGCCCCAGCATTTT
CASSSGRYFINQPQHF
>TRBV7-9|-|-|TRBJ2-2
TGTGCCCCAACCGAAGGGGCCGGGGAGCTGTTTTTT
CAPTEGAGELFF
>TRBV7-3|-|-|TRBJ2-6
TGTGCCAGCAGCTTAAGTCCGGGGTCTGGGGCCAACGTCCTGACTTTC
CASSLSPGSGANVLTF
>TRBV28|TRBD2|-|TRBJ2-2
TGTGCCAGCAGTTTAGGTGGACTAGCGGGAGTGACCGGGGAGCTGTTTTTT
CASSLGGLAGVTGELFF
>TRBV28|-|-|TRBJ2-5
TGTGCCAGCAGTCCCCCCGGGGTTGAGACCCAGTACTTC
CASSPPGVETQYF
>TRBV28|TRBD1|-|TRBJ1-2
TGTGCCAGTTTGGACAGGGTCTACTATGGCTACACCTTC
CASLDRVYYGYTF
>TRBV19|-|-|TRBJ1-2
TGTGCCTGTAGGGATCTCAACTATGGCTACACCTTC
CACRDLNYGYTF
>TRBV6-6|-|-|TRBJ2-7
TGTGCCAGCAGTTCACAGGAACGCGGGCAGTACTTC
CASSSQERGQYF
>TRBV4-3|-|-|TRBJ1-5
TGCGCCAGCAGCGTGAGATACCTTAGCAATCAGCCCCAGCATTTT
CASSVRYLSNQPQHF
>TRBV12-5|-|-|TRBJ2-2
TGTGCTAGTGGGTCCGGGACGTCGACCGGGGAGCTGTTTTTT
CASGSGTSTGELFF
>TRBV28|TRBD1|-|TRBJ1-1
TGTGCCAGCAGCCGGACAGGGAAGGGAACTGAAGCTTTCTTT
CASSRTGKGTEAFF
>TRBV6-6|TRBD1|-|TRBJ1-5
TGTGCCAGCAGAGACAGGGGGAGCAATCAGCCCCAGCATTTT
CASRDRGSNQPQHF
>TRBV11-2|TRBD2|-|TRBJ2-1
TGTGCCAGCAGCTTTTTAGCGGGGAGGTGGGTCAATGAGCAGTTCTTC
CASSFLAGRWVNEQFF
>TRBV6-5|-|-|TRBJ1-1
TGTGCCAGCAGTTCCTTCGGGGGTGGGGAAGCTTTCTTT
CASSSFGGGEAFF
>TRBV5-1|-|-|TRBJ1-2
TGCGCCAGCAGCCAAGACAGCTATGGCTACACCTTC
CASSQDSYGYTF
>TRBV5-4|-|-|TRBJ2-3
TGTGCCAGCAGCTTTTCAACAGATACGCAGTATTTT
CASSFSTDTQYF